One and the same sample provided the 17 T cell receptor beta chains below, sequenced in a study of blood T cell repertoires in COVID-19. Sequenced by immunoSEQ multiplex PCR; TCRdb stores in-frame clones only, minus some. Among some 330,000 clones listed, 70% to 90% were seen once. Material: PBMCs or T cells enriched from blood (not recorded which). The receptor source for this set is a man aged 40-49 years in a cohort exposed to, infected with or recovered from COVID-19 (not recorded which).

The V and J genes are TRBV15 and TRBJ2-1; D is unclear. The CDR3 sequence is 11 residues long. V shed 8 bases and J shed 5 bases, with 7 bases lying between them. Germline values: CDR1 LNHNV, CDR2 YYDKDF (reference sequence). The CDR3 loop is CATQANNEQFF. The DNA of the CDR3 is TGTGCCACCCAGGCGAACAATGAGCAGTTCTTC.

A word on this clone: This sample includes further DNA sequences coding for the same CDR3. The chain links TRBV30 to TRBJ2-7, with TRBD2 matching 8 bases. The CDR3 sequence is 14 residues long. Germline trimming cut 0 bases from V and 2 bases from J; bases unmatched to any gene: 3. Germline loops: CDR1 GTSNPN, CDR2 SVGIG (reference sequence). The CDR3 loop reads CAWSVTSGPYEQYF. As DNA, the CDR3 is TGTGCCTGGAGTGTTACTAGCGGTCCCTACGAGCAGTACTTC.

The CDR3 sequence is CASSSGTSGSYTSEQFF. The CDR3 nucleotides read TGTGCCAGCAGCTCTGGGACTAGCGGGAGTTATACATCTGAGCAGTTCTTC. The chain joins TRBV7-9 to TRBJ2-1; 14 nucleotides line up with TRBD2. Germline V CDR1 and CDR2: SEHNR, FQNEAQ (reference sequence). This CDR3 comprises 17 residues. V was clipped by 4 bases and J by 9 bases; unmatched bases: 11.

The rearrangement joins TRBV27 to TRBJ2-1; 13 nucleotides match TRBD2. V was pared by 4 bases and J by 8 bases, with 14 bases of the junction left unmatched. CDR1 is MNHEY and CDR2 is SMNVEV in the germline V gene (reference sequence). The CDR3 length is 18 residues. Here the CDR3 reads CASSSTPGLAGRGDEQFF. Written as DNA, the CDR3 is TGTGCCAGCAGTTCCACCCCGGGACTAGCGGGAAGAGGGGATGAGCAGTTCTTC.

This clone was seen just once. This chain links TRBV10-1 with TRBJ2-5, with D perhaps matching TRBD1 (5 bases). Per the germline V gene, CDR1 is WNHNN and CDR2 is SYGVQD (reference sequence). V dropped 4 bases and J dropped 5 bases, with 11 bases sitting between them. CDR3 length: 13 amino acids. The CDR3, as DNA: TGCGCCAGCAGTGGACAGTTAGTGGAGACCCAGTACTTC. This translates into CASSGQLVETQYF.

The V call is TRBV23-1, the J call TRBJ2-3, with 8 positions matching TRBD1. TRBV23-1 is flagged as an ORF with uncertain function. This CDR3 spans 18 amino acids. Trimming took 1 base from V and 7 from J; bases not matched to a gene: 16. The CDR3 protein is CASSQFGGSGGAENTQYF. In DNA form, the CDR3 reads TGCGCCAGCAGTCAATTTGGCGGTTCAGGGGGCGCGGAAAATACGCAGTATTTT.

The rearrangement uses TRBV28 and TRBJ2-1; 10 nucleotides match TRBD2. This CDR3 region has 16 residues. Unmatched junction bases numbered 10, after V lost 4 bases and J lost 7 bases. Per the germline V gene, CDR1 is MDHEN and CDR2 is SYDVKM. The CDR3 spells CASSSPPAGGQNEQFF. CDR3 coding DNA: TGTGCCAGCAGTTCCCCTCCAGCGGGAGGGCAAAATGAGCAGTTCTTC.

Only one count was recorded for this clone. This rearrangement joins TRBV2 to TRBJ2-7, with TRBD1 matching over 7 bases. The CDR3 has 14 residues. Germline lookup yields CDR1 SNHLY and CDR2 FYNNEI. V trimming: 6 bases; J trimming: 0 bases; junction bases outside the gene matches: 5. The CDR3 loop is CASRGQLSSYEQYF. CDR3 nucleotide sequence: TGTGCCAGCAGGGGACAGTTGAGCTCCTACGAGCAGTACTTC.

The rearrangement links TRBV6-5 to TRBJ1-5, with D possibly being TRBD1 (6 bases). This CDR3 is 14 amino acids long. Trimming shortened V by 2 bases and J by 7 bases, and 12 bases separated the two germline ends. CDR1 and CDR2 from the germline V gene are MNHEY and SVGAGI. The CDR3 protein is CASSYGGGQQPQHF. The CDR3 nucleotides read TGTGCCAGCAGTTACGGGGGGGGCCAACAGCCCCAGCATTTT.

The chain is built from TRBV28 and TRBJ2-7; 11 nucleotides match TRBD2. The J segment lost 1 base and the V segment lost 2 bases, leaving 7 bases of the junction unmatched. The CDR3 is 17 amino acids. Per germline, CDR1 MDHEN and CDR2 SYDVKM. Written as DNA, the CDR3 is TGTGCCAGCAGTTTAACCCTTCTAGCGGGAGGTTCCTACGAGCAGTACTTC. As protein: CASSLTLLAGGSYEQYF.

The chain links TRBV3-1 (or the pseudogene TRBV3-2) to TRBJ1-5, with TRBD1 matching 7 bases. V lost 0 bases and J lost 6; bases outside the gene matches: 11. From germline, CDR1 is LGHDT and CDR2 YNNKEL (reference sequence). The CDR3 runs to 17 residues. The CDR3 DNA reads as TGTGCCAGCAGCCAAGAGAGGGGGCAGGGGATTCGTCAGCCCCAGCATTTT. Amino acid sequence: CASSQERGQGIRQPQHF.

CDR3 amino acids: CASTFGTGNYGYTF. In nucleotides, the CDR3 is TGTGCCAGCACGTTTGGGACAGGGAACTATGGCTACACCTTC. The chain uses TRBV2 and TRBJ1-2, with TRBD1 matching 9 bases. The V segment lost 7 bases and the J segment 2 bases; nucleotides outside the gene matches: 5. CDR3 size: 14 residues. The germline V gene has CDR1 SNHLY and CDR2 FYNNEI.

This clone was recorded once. The CDR3 sequence: CASSVSGGAFF. The CDR3 region has the DNA TGTGCCAGCAGTGTTTCCGGGGGTGCTTTCTTT. The V call is TRBV2, the J call TRBJ1-1; maybe TRBD1 (5 bases). The CDR3 length is 11 residues. V shed 4 bases and J shed 11 bases, with 11 bases lying between them. Germline CDR1 is SNHLY and CDR2 is FYNNEI.

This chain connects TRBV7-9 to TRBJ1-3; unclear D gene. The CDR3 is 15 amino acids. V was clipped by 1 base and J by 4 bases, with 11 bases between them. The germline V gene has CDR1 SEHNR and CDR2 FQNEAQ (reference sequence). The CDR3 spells CASSLEQSRGNTIYF. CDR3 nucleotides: TGTGCCAGCAGCTTAGAACAGTCTCGAGGAAACACCATATATTTT.

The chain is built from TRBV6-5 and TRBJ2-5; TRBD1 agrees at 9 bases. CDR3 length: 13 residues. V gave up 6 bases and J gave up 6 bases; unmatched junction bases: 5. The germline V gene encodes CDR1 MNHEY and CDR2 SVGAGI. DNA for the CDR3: TGTGCCAGCAGAGCCGGACAGGGGAAGACCCAGTACTTC. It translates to CASRAGQGKTQYF.

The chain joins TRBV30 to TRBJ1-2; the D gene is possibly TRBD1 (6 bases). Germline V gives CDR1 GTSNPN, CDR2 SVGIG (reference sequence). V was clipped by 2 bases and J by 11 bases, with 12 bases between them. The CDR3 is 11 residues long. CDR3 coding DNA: TGTGCCTGGAGTCAAACCAGGGGTTACACCTTC. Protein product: CAWSQTRGYTF.

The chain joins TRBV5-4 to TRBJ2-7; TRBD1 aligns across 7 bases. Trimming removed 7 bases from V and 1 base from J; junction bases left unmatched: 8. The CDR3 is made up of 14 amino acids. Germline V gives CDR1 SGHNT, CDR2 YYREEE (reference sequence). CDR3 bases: TGTGCCAGCTCTCGACAGGGCCCATCCTACGAGCAGTACTTC. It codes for CASSRQGPSYEQYF.